The subject of this entry is one T cell receptor (beta chain). Its antigen remains unidentified. This specimen comes from a study of Tregs in tolerant kidney transplant recipients. Findings and caveats of the study: Few patients were studied, so findings need validation in larger groups.

CDR3 length equals 21 residues. Looked up from germline, CDR1 is LGHNA and CDR2 is YNFKEQ. Deletions cut 0 bases from V and 0 bases from J, with 21 bases between. Assay used: immunoSEQ multiplex PCR; TCRdb lists only in-frame clones, some missing. Among roughly 68,000 clones, 84% were seen once, and the ten largest hold roughly 4.5%. CD4+CD25+CD127- Tregs, CD4+CD25- non-Tregs, CD4 and CD8 cells were sorted. The sample comprised CD4+ T cells from blood. The chain is built from TRBV4-2 and TRBJ1-6, with D unclear. The TCR was taken from a human donor in good health. CDR3 residues: CASSQDFTFLAGDSYNSPLHF. In DNA form, the CDR3 reads TGTGCCAGCAGCCAAGATTTTACTTTTCTTGCAGGAGACTCCTATAATTCACCCCTCCACTTT.